The table lists the clone carrying this T cell receptor (beta chain) with many counts. Antigen unknown. These data belong to a study of regulatory T cells in long-lasting Graves disease. Study results and caveats: Accuracy may have been reduced by the small sample size.

The CDR3 consists of 16 residues. Per germline, CDR1 MNHNS and CDR2 SASEGT. Trimming took 6 bases from V and 4 from J, leaving 21 bases between them. With iRepertoire HTBI primers and Arm-PCR of CDR3 regions, TCR beta libraries were built. MiXCR, applied by TCRdb to the multiplex PCR reads, yields one record per CDR3 protein. The table includes 400,000 to 550,000 distinct CDR3 sequences, 15% to 20% detected once. This sample's time point: newly diagnosed GD, antithyroid drugs for less than 3 months. There was RNA extracted from PBMCs, and the TCR library was made from it. The patients were drawn from one endocrinology department in Xi'an, China. These data were likewise used in another study, on T cells in Graves' hyperthyroidism and ophthalmopathy. This second study says: Hyperthyroidism patients were newly diagnosed, had disease duration under 2 months, and were aged 18 to 65 years. Exclusion of a patient resulted from uncontrolled infection, other autoimmune disease, pregnancy or lactation.

The TCR originated in a woman aged 25 to 39 with Graves disease. Specimen: peripheral blood mononuclear cells (PBMCs), collected at new diagnosis, from a patient treated with antithyroid drugs. The V and J genes are TRBV6-1 and TRBJ1-2; possible D gene TRBD1, 5 bases. The CDR3 DNA reads as TGTGCCAGCAGAACGTCCCGAAGGGGCTCTGGCTATGGCTACACCTTC. Protein product: CASRTSRRGSGYGYTF.